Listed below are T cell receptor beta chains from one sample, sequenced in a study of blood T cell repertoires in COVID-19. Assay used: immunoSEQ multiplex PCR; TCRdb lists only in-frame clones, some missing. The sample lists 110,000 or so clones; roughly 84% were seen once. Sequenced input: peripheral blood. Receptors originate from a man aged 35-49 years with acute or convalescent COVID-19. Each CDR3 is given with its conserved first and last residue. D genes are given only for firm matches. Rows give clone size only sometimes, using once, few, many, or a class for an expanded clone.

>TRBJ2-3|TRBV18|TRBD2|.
TGTGCCAGCTCATTAGCGGGGGGTCCGAGCACAGATACGCAGTATTTT
CASSLAGGPSTDTQYF
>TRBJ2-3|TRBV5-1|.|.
TGCGCCAGCAGCTTGGGGCCAGGTTTTTCGGATACGCAGTATTTT
CASSLGPGFSDTQYF
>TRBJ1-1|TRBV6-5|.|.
TGTGCCAGCAGTCCCTCCGGGGGGAGAACTGAAGCTTTCTTT
CASSPSGGRTEAFF
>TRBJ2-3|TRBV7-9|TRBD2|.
TGTGCCAGCAGCTTAAAACGGGGGGCAGATACGCAGTATTTT
CASSLKRGADTQYF
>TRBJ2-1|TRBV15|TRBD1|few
TGTGCCACCAGCAGAGGGGGGACAGCCTACAATGAGCAGTTCTTC
CATSRGGTAYNEQFF
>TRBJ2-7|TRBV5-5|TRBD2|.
TGTGCCAGCAGCAGAGGGCCTGGGGCGGGGGATGTTTACGAGCAGTACTTC
CASSRGPGAGDVYEQYF
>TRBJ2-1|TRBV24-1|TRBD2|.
TGTGCCACCAGTGATTTCCTCGGGGGGAGCAATGAGCAGTTCTTC
CATSDFLGGSNEQFF
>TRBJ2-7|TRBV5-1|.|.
TGCGCCAGCAGTGGTCCTAGTTCGGGTTACGAGCAGTACTTC
CASSGPSSGYEQYF
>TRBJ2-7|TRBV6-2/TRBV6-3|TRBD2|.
TGTGCCAGTAGCACGACCGGCCGGGGGGGATCCTACGAGCAGTACTTC
CASSTTGRGGSYEQYF
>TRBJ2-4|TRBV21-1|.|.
TGTGCCAGCCTATACCACAGGTGGCCCCTCAAAAACATTCAGTACTTC
CASLYHRWPLKNIQYF
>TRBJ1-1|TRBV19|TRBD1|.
TGTGCCAGTAGTAGGGACAGGAACACTGAAGCTTTCTTT
CASSRDRNTEAFF
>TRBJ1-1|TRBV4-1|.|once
TGCGCCAGCAGCCAAGATCACGGGAACACTGAAGCTTTCTTT
CASSQDHGNTEAFF
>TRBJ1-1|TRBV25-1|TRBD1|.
TGTGCCAGCAGTGAGTTTACAGGGGGGGACACTGAAGCTTTCTTT
CASSEFTGGDTEAFF
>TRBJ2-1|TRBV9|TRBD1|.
TGTGCCAGCAGCGTAGGTGTGGGGGACAGGGTTTCGAATGAGCAGTTCTTC
CASSVGVGDRVSNEQFF
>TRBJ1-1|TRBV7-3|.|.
TGTGCCAGCAGCTTACAGGAGAACACTGAAGCTTTCTTT
CASSLQENTEAFF
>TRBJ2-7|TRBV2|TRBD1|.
TGTGCCAGCAGAGCTGACAGGGGGCAAGGCTCCTACGAGCAGTACTTC
CASRADRGQGSYEQYF
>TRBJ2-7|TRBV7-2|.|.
TGTGCCAGCAGCTTAACAGGGATGCACGAGCAGTACTTC
CASSLTGMHEQYF
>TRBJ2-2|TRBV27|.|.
TGTGCCAGCAGCTGGACAGAGAATAGCGGGGAGCTGTTTTTT
CASSWTENSGELFF
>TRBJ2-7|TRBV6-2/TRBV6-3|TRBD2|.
TGTGCCAGCAGTCCAAGCGGGGGGTCCTACGAGCAGTACTTC
CASSPSGGSYEQYF
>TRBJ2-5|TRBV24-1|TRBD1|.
TGTGCCACCAGTGATCAACGGGACAGGGGGCCGGGGGCACAAGAGACCCAGTACTTC
CATSDQRDRGPGAQETQYF
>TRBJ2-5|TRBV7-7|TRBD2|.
TGTGCCAGCAGCCGAGGGACTAGCGGGGGCCGAGAGACCCAGTACTTC
CASSRGTSGGRETQYF
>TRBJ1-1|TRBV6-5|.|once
TGTGCCAGCAGAACCGACTTGAACACTGAAGCTTTCTTT
CASRTDLNTEAFF
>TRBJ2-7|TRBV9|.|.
TGTGCCAGCAGCCCACGTCGGGGGGCGTACGAGCAGTACTTC
CASSPRRGAYEQYF
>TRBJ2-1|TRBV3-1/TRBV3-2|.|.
TGTGCCAGCAGCCACACTAGGAGCTCCTACAATGAGCAGTTCTTC
CASSHTRSSYNEQFF
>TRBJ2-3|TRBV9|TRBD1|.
TGTGCCAGCAGCGTCGGGACAGGGACAGATACGCAGTATTTT
CASSVGTGTDTQYF
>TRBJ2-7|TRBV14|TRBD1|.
TGTGCCAGCAGCCAAGCCTCGACAGGGGCCTCGGTCGAGCAGTACTTC
CASSQASTGASVEQYF
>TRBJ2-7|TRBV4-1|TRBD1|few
TGCGCCAGCAGCCAATATGAGGGACAGGGGTACGAGCAGTACTTC
CASSQYEGQGYEQYF
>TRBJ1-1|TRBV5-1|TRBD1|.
TGCGCCAGCAGCTTGGAAGGGGGCAACACTGAAGCTTTCTTT
CASSLEGGNTEAFF
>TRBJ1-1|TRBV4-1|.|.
TGCGCCAGCAGCCAACTCACAGGGAACACTGAAGCTTTCTTT
CASSQLTGNTEAFF
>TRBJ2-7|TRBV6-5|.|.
TGTGCCAGCAGTTACGGAGGGGCAGGTTCCTACGAGCAGTACTTC
CASSYGGAGSYEQYF
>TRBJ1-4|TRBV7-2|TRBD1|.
TGTGCCAGCAGCTTAGGACAGGGGGGGAATGAAAAACTGTTTTTT
CASSLGQGGNEKLFF
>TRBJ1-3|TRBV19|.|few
TGTGCCAGTAGTATAGGGTCGGGTCGCTCTGGAAACACCATATATTTT
CASSIGSGRSGNTIYF
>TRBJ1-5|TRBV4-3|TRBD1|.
TGCGCCAGCAGCCAAGCCCCGGGACAGGGGTTCCTTAGCAATCAGCCCCAGCATTTT
CASSQAPGQGFLSNQPQHF
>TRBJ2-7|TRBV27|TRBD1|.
TGTGCCAGCAGTCCGGGTCTGGGACAGTACTACGAGCAGTACTTC
CASSPGLGQYYEQYF
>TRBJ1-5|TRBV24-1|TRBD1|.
TGTGCCACCAGTGACAGGGGGTCTGGTCAGCCCCAGCATTTT
CATSDRGSGQPQHF
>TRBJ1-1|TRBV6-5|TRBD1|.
TGTGCCAGCAGGGGGGCGACAGGGTCGGGCACTGAAGCTTTCTTT
CASRGATGSGTEAFF
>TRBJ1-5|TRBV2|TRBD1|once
TGTGCCAGCACCCAGGGGGCAGGCAATCAGCCCCAGCATTTT
CASTQGAGNQPQHF
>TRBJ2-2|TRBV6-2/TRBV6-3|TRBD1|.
TGTGCCAGCAGTGGCGCCGGGACAGTCCTTTACACCGGGGAGCTGTTTTTT
CASSGAGTVLYTGELFF